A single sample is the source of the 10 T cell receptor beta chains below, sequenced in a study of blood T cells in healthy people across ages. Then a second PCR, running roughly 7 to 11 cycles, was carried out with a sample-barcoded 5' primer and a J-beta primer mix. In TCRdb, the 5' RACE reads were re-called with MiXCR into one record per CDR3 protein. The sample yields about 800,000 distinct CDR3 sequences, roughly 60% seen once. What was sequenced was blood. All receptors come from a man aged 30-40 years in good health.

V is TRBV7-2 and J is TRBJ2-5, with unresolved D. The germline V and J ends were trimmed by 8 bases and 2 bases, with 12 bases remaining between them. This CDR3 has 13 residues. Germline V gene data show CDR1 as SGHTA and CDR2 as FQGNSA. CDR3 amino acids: CASQQSLQETQYF. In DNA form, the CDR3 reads TGTGCCAGCCAACAGAGTTTACAAGAGACCCAGTACTTC.

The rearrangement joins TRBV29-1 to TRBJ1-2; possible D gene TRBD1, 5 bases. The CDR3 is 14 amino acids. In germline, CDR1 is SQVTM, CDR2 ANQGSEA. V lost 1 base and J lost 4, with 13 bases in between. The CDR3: CSVEGPGRRYGYTF. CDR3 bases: TGCAGCGTTGAAGGTCCAGGGAGGCGCTATGGCTACACCTTC.

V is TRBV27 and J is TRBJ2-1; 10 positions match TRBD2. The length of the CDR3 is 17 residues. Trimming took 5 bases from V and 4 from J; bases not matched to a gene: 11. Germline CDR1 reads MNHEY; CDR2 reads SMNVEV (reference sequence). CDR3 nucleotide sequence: TGTGCCAGCAGTGTGAAGAGGACTAGCGGCAATTACAATGAGCAGTTCTTC. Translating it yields CASSVKRTSGNYNEQFF.

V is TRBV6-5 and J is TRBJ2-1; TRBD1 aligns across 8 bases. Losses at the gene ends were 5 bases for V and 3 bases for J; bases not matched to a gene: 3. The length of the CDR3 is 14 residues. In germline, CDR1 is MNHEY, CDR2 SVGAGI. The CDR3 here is CASSTGGNYNEQFF. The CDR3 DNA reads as TGTGCCAGCAGTACAGGGGGGAACTACAATGAGCAGTTCTTC.

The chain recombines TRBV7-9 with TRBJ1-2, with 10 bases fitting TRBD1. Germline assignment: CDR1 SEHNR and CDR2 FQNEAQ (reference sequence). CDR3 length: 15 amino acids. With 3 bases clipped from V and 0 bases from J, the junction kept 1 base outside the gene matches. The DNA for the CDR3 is TGTGCCAGCAGCTTCGGGACAGGGGCTAACTATGGCTACACCTTC. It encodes CASSFGTGANYGYTF.

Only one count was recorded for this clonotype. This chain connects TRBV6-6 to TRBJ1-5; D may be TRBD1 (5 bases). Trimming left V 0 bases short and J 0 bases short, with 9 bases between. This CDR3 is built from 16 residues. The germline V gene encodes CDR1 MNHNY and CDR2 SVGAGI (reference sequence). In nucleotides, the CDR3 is TGTGCCAGCAGTTACTCGAGACAGAATAGCAATCAGCCCCAGCATTTT. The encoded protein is CASSYSRQNSNQPQHF.

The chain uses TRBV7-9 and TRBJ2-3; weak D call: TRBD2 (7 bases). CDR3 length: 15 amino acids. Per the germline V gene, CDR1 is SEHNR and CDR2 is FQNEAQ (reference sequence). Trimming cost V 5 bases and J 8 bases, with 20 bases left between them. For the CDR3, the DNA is TGTGCCAGCAGCGAAAGTAGTGCGGGGGCAGGTACGCAGTATTTT. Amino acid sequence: CASSESSAGAGTQYF.

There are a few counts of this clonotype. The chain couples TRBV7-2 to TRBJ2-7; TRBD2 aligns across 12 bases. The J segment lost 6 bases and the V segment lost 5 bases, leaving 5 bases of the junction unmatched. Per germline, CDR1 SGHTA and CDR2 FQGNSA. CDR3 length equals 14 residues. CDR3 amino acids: CASSATLAGGEQYF. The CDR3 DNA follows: TGTGCCAGCAGCGCGACACTAGCGGGAGGCGAGCAGTACTTC.

CDR3: CARPDGAKNIQYF. CDR3 in DNA: TGTGCCAGGCCCGACGGAGCCAAAAACATTCAGTACTTC. The chain is built from TRBV27 and TRBJ2-4; no firm D call. Per the germline V gene, CDR1 is MNHEY and CDR2 is SMNVEV (reference sequence). The CDR3 extends over 13 amino acids. V lost 9 bases, J lost 0 bases, and 9 bases lay in between.

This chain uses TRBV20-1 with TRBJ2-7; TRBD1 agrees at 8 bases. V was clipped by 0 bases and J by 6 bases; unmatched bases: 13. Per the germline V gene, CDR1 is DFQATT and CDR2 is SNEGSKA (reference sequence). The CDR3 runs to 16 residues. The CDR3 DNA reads TGCAGTGCTAGAGATCTCAGGGGACAGGCAGTTGGCGAGCAGTACTTC. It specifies CSARDLRGQAVGEQYF.